Shown below are 9 T cell receptor beta chains from a single sample sequenced in a study of blood T cell repertoires in COVID-19. Only in-frame clones appear in the TCRdb table, and some are missing; sequencing was by immunoSEQ multiplex PCR. Among roughly 70,000 clones listed, about four fifths were seen once. Sequencing was carried out using peripheral blood. All receptors derive from a human donor in a cohort sampled during active COVID-19.

This clone was counted a single time. The V and J genes are TRBV7-9 and TRBJ2-3, with D possibly matching TRBD1 (5 bases). Trimming shortened V by 5 bases and J by 9 bases, and 12 bases separated the two germline ends. The CDR3 length is 12 residues. Germline-derived CDR1 and CDR2 are SEHNR and FQNEAQ (reference sequence). The chain's CDR3 is CASSPQGGTQYF. As DNA, the CDR3 is TGTGCCAGCAGCCCGCAGGGTGGGACGCAGTATTTT.

The sample holds one count of this clone. The rearrangement links TRBV5-4 to TRBJ2-7, with D perhaps TRBD1 (5 bases). Deletions cut 4 bases from V and 6 bases from J, with 26 bases between. Germline loops: CDR1 SGHNT, CDR2 YYREEE (reference sequence). The length of the CDR3 is 17 residues. The CDR3 here is CASSPPQGTPIKREQYF. CDR3 DNA: TGTGCCAGCAGCCCCCCCCAGGGTACCCCTATCAAGCGCGAGCAGTACTTC. The variable domain in full, completed from reference TRBV5-4 and TRBJ2-7, reads ETGVTQSPTHLIKTRGQQVTLRCSSQSGHNTVSWYQQALGQGPQFIFQYYREEENGRGNFPPRFSGLQFPNYSSELNVNALELDDSALYLCASSPPQGTPIKREQYFGPGTRLTVT.

The genes are TRBV6-6 and TRBJ2-4, with TRBD1 matching over 8 bases. With V trimmed by 6 bases and J by 9 bases, 16 bases remained unmatched. The CDR3 extends over 16 amino acids. In germline, CDR1 is MNHNY, CDR2 SVGAGI (reference sequence). The CDR3 spells CASRKNPGQVEGIQYF. In DNA, the CDR3 is TGTGCCAGCAGAAAAAACCCGGGACAGGTGGAAGGCATTCAGTACTTC.

The chain has TRBV7-2 and TRBJ1-2; D gene uncertain. Trimming stripped 5 bases from V and 2 bases from J, with 15 bases between. The CDR3 runs 15 residues. In germline, CDR1 is SGHTA, CDR2 FQGNSA. The CDR3 region has the DNA TGTGCCAGCAGCCGGGAGAACTCCCTCAACTATGGCTACACCTTC. Translating gives CASSRENSLNYGYTF.

The J gene is TRBJ1-5, the V gene TRBV10-2, with D perhaps TRBD1 (6 bases). This CDR3 is built from 16 residues. The V end was cut by 2 bases, the J end by 4 bases, with 15 bases between. The germline V gene encodes CDR1 WSHSY and CDR2 SAAADI. In DNA, the CDR3 is TGCGCCAGCAGTGAGGGATATACAGGGCGAAATCAGCCCCAGCATTTT. It translates to CASSEGYTGRNQPQHF.

The chain uses TRBV19 and TRBJ1-1; D possibly corresponds to TRBD1 (6 bases). V shed 7 bases and J shed 3 bases, with 15 bases lying between them. The CDR3 is 14 amino acids. Germline V gene data show CDR1 as LNHDA and CDR2 as SQIVND (reference sequence). CDR3 residues: CASMADSFYTEAFF. The CDR3 coding sequence is TGTGCCAGTATGGCGGACAGCTTCTACACTGAAGCTTTCTTT.

The chain couples TRBV30 to TRBJ1-3; D uncertain. V shed 5 bases and J shed 2 bases, with 13 bases lying between them. The CDR3 runs to 14 residues. Germline assignment: CDR1 GTSNPN and CDR2 SVGIG (reference sequence). The CDR3, as DNA: TGTGCCTGGGGGAAGGCGGGTCCTGGAAACACCATATATTTT. The encoded protein is CAWGKAGPGNTIYF.

The rearrangement links TRBV19 to TRBJ2-1, with 8 bases that match TRBD2. The trim removed 5 bases at V and 3 bases at J, leaving 6 bases unmatched. The CDR3 runs to 15 residues. From germline, CDR1 is LNHDA and CDR2 SQIVND (reference sequence). CDR3: CASSGLAGVYNEQFF. Written as DNA, the CDR3 is TGTGCCAGTAGTGGCCTAGCGGGTGTCTACAATGAGCAGTTCTTC.

This clone was detected a few times. The rearrangement joins TRBV15 to TRBJ2-7; possible D gene TRBD1, 6 bases. The germline CDR1 and CDR2 sequences are LNHNV and YYDKDF (reference sequence). The V gene lost 5 bases and the J gene lost 3 bases, with 11 bases spanning the gap. The CDR3 is made up of 13 amino acids. The DNA for the CDR3 is TGTGCCACCAGCGGTGGACAGTTCTACGAGCAGTACTTC. Translating gives CATSGGQFYEQYF. Using reference TRBV15 and TRBJ2-7 for the parts outside the CDR3, the full variable domain is DAMVIQNPRYQVTQFGKPVTLSCSQTLNHNVMYWYQQKSSQAPKLLFHYYDKDFNNEADTPDNFQSRRPNTSFCFLDIRSPGLGDTAMYLCATSGGQFYEQYFGPGTRLTVT.